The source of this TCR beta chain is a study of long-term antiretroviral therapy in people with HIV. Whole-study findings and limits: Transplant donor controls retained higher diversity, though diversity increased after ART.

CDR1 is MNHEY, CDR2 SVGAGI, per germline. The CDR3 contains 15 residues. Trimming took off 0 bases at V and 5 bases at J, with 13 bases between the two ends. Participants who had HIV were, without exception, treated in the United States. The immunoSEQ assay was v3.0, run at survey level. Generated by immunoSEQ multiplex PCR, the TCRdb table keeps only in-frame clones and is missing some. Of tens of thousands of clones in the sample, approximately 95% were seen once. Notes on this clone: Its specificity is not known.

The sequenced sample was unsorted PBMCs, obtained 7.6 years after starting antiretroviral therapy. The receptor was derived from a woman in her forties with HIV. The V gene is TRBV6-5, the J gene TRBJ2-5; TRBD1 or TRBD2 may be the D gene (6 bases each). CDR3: CASSYSPTGRETQYF. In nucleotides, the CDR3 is TGTGCCAGCAGTTACTCACCTACAGGGAGGGAGACCCAGTACTTC.